Presented here are 12 T cell receptor beta chains from one specimen sequenced in a study of regulatory T cells in long-lasting Graves disease. Time point: persistent/refractory GD, antithyroid drugs over 5 years with positive TRAb. RNA extracted from PBMCs served as the sequencing template. With iRepertoire HTBI primers and Arm-PCR of CDR3 regions, TCR beta libraries were built. One entry per CDR3 protein, called by TCRdb with MiXCR from the multiplex PCR reads. There are 650,000 to 850,000 distinct CDR3 sequences in the sample; around 30% occur only once, and 40% to 50% lies in the top ten. Sequences were derived from peripheral blood mononuclear cells (PBMCs), sampled when the disease was refractory, from a patient treated with antithyroid drugs. The receptor source for this set is a female donor with Graves disease.

The chain has TRBV20-1 and TRBJ1-5, with no clear D. CDR1 is DFQATT, CDR2 SNEGSKA, per germline (reference sequence). The CDR3 runs to 14 residues. Trimming removed 0 bases at V and 4 bases at J, with 10 bases between. DNA for the CDR3: TGCAGTGCTAGAGATGGGGTACAGAATCAGCCCCAGCATTTT. Amino acids: CSARDGVQNQPQHF.

This clonotype came up a few times. DNA of the CDR3: TGTGCCACCAGTTGTAGGGGCCGGTGCGGGTCACGCTACGAGCAGTACTTC. Encoded protein: CATSCRGRCGSRYEQYF. The genes are TRBV24-1 and TRBJ2-7; possibly TRBD1 or TRBD2 for D (5 bases each). The germline CDR1 and CDR2 sequences are KGHDR and SFDVKD. This CDR3 is 17 amino acids long. Between the trimmed V and J ends, which lost 6 bases and 3 bases, there was a span of 23 bases.

This clonotype was found a few times. The DNA for the CDR3 is TGTGCCAGCAGTTACTCGCGGATCCCCTACGAGCAGTACTTC. Its translation is CASSYSRIPYEQYF. The V call is TRBV6-2 or TRBV6-3, the J call TRBJ2-7; D remains ambiguous. Trimming took off 0 bases at V and 2 bases at J, with 8 bases between the two ends. The CDR3 sequence is 14 residues long. Germline CDR1 MNHEY, CDR2 SVGEGT.

This chain connects TRBV6-1 to TRBJ1-6, with D unresolved. CDR3 length equals 15 residues. Trimming removed 4 bases from V and 2 bases from J, with 9 bases in between. Germline CDR1 is MNHNS and CDR2 is SASEGT. The chain's CDR3 is CASSAGYTYNSPLHF. DNA for the CDR3: TGTGCCAGCAGTGCGGGATACACCTATAATTCACCCCTCCACTTT.

CDR3 amino acids: CASSEAAGAGFIHTGELFF. The CDR3 nucleotides read TGTGCCAGCAGTGAAGCGGCAGGGGCTGGCTTCATACACACCGGGGAGCTGTTTTTT. The chain joins TRBV6-1 to TRBJ2-2, with a tentative D call TRBD1 (6 bases). CDR3 size: 19 residues. Germline V gives CDR1 MNHNS, CDR2 SASEGT. Trimming took 0 bases from V and 3 from J, leaving 20 bases between them.

CDR3 in DNA: TGTGCCAGCAGCCAACCGACGAGTTCACCCCTCCACTTT. This encodes CASSQPTSSPLHF. The chain employs TRBV11-2 and TRBJ1-6, with D unclear. The CDR3 spans 13 residues. CDR1 is SGHAT, CDR2 FQNNGV, per germline. V was clipped by 5 bases and J by 9 bases, with 11 bases between them.

This clonotype came up a few times. The chain joins TRBV4-1 to TRBJ1-1, with D maybe TRBD1 (6 bases). Germline V gene data show CDR1 as MGHRA and CDR2 as YSYEKL. The CDR3 consists of 15 residues. Trimming shortened V by 1 base and J by 0 bases, and 9 bases separated the two germline ends. The DNA of the CDR3 is TGCGCCAGCAGCCAAGGGACAGTACTGAACACTGAAGCTTTCTTT. Amino acid sequence: CASSQGTVLNTEAFF.

This clonotype was observed a few times. The CDR3 nucleotides are TGTGCCAGCAGTGAAGTTGAGACCCAGTACTTC. Translation gives CASSEVETQYF. This chain links TRBV6-1 with TRBJ2-5; no clear D gene. The CDR3 has 11 residues. Per the germline V gene, CDR1 is MNHNS and CDR2 is SASEGT. V was trimmed by 1 base and J by 5 bases, leaving 2 bases between them.

This clonotype was observed at least ten times. The chain has TRBV6-1 and TRBJ1-5; D perhaps matches TRBD1 (6 bases). CDR3 length: 15 residues. Germline V gene lookup returns CDR1 MNHNS and CDR2 SASEGT. V gave up 6 bases and J gave up 0 bases, with 12 bases separating them. The DNA of the CDR3 is TGTGCCAGCAGCCGGACAGTACATAGCAATCAGCCCCAGCATTTT. Translating it yields CASSRTVHSNQPQHF.

J is TRBJ2-1 and V is TRBV9; 7 bases agree with TRBD1. V gave up 4 bases and J gave up 2 bases; unmatched junction bases: 6. The germline gives CDR1 SGDLS, CDR2 YYNGEE. CDR3 size: 15 residues. CDR3 loop: CASSTGTDTYNEQFF. DNA of the CDR3: TGTGCCAGCAGCACCGGGACAGATACCTACAATGAGCAGTTCTTC.

The J gene is TRBJ1-1, the V gene TRBV20-1; a weak D match, TRBD1 (6 bases). Per germline, CDR1 DFQATT and CDR2 SNEGSKA (reference sequence). V dropped 2 bases and J dropped 0 bases, with 13 bases sitting between them. CDR3 length: 15 residues. The CDR3 loop reads CSARPNRVVNTEAFF. CDR3 nucleotides: TGCAGTGCTAGACCAAACAGGGTTGTGAACACTGAAGCTTTCTTT.

This chain connects TRBV14 to TRBJ2-7; TRBD1 aligns across 8 bases. The germline gives CDR1 SGHDN, CDR2 FVKESK. The CDR3 has 16 amino acids. The V gene end was trimmed by 0 bases and the J gene end by 1 base; junction bases not matched to a gene: 5. The CDR3 reads CASSQDLRTGSYEQYF. The CDR3 nucleotides are TGTGCCAGCAGCCAAGATCTGAGGACAGGGTCCTACGAGCAGTACTTC.